This TCR beta chain was sequenced in a study of shared clonotypes between healthy human individuals. Across the whole study: CD8 memory received one plate per donor, CD8 naive two, CD4 memory three and CD4 naive three. Study results and limitations: In contrast to clonotypes shared by all four donors, non-shared clonotypes had lower generation probabilities. An expected dependence of interdonor clonotype sharing on sequencing depth was noted.

V was cut by 4 bases and J by 0 bases, with 13 bases left in between. CDR3 length: 15 residues. In germline, CDR1 is KGHSH, CDR2 LQKENI. Profiling relied on immunoSEQ multiplex PCR, and the TCRdb table lists in-frame clones only, not all of them. The data contain about 2.3 million clones, approximately 95% of them seen just once; the ten biggest clones take up 0.35% to 0.5%. In the case of this clone: Its matching antigen is unknown.

Material: naive CD4+ T cells from PBMCs. The subset: CD45RA+ positively selected. The TCR comes from a man aged 18 to 35 in good health. Some clones in this sample may be carry-over from other donors' samples. V and J are TRBV18 and TRBJ2-7; TRBD2 might be the D (7 bases). DNA for the CDR3: TGTGCCAGCTCACGGAAGCGGGACAACTCCTACGAGCAGTACTTC. Its protein product is CASSRKRDNSYEQYF.